This T cell receptor (beta chain) derives from a study of blood T cell repertoires in COVID-19. Overall study: T cells, B-cell-depleted T cells, or PBMCs provided the cDNA or gDNA that served as material.

This clone was detected a few times. Original data processing: How many nucleated cells were present was estimated from reference gene primer amplification. Measured with immunoSEQ multiplex PCR; TCRdb has only the in-frame clones, and not every one. V, J and clone size were drawn from that table, and D and trimming were deduced from the DNA. The repertoire holds around 430,000 clones, with around nine tenths as singletons. This CDR3 has 15 amino acids. Trimming shortened V by 4 bases and J by 2 bases, and 12 bases separated the two germline ends. Germline V lookup: CDR1 LGHNA, CDR2 YNFKEQ. Recruits, aged roughly 18 to 90 years, lived in 25 or so US areas. Symptom resolution, clearance, or two negative PCRs marked the recovered donors of Cohort 3.

The J gene is TRBJ1-5, the V gene TRBV4-2, with D hard to call. The sequenced sample consisted of PBMCs or T cells enriched from blood (not recorded which). This sequence originates from a woman aged 50 to 65 who had recovered from COVID-19. The CDR3 loop reads CASSLAGEGNQPQHF. CDR3 nucleotides: TGTGCCAGCAGCCTAGCGGGAGAAGGCAATCAGCCCCAGCATTTT.